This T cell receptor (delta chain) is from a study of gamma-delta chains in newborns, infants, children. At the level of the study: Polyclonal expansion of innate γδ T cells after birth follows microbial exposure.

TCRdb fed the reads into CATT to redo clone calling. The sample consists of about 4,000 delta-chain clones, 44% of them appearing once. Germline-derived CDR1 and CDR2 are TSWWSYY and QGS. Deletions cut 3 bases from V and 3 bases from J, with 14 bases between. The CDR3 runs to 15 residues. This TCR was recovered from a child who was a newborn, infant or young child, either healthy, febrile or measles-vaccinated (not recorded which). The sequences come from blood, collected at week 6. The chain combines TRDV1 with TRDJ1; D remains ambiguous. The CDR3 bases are TGTGCTCTTGGGGACCTTGTGAGACGGGCCGATAAACTCATCTTT. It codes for CALGDLVRRADKLIF.